The clone carrying this T cell receptor beta chain was seen at least ten times. What it binds is unknown. J lost 3 bases, V lost 7 bases, and 9 bases had no gene match. This CDR3 comprises 14 residues. Germline V gene sequence: CDR1 DFQATT, CDR2 SNEGSKA (reference sequence). TCRdb re-analysed the 5' RACE reads in MiXCR, keeping a single row per CDR3 protein. The sample yields around 150,000 distinct CDR3 sequences, approximately 44% seen once. This sample is drawn from a study of CD8 T cells in ankylosing spondylitis. Points from the study as a whole: The study identified a TCR beta motif of several highly homologous variants that appeared characteristic of ankylosing spondylitis blood. Peripheral blood samples showed relatively rare disease-linked clones, and these clones were CD8+. According to the report, clones linked to the disease were significantly enriched in matched synovial fluid samples taken from ankylosing spondylitis patients.

The specimen was synovial fluid, either unsorted or a sorted T cell fraction (not recorded which). V usage is TRBV20-1 and J usage is TRBJ2-1, with 7 bases lining up with TRBD1. The sequence came from a male donor with ankylosing spondylitis. CDR3 coding DNA: TGCAGTGTTAAGACCGGGACAGACTACAATGAGCAGTTCTTC. This codes for CSVKTGTDYNEQFF.